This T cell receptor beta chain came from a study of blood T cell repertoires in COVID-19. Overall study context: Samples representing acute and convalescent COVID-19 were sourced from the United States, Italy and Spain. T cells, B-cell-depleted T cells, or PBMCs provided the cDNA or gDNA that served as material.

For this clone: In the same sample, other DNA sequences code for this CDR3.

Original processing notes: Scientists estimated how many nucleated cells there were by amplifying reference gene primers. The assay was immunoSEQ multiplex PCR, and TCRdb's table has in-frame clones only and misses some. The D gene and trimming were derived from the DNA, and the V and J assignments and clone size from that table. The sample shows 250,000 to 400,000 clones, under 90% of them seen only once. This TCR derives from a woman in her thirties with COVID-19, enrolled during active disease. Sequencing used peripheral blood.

The CDR3 DNA reads as TGTGCCAGCAGTCTGACAGAAAACACTGAAGCTTTCTTT. Its translation is CASSLTENTEAFF. V is TRBV12-3 or TRBV12-4 and J is TRBJ1-1; the D gene is possibly TRBD1 (5 bases). The V gene lost 5 bases and the J gene lost 2 bases, with 9 bases spanning the gap. CDR3 length equals 13 residues.